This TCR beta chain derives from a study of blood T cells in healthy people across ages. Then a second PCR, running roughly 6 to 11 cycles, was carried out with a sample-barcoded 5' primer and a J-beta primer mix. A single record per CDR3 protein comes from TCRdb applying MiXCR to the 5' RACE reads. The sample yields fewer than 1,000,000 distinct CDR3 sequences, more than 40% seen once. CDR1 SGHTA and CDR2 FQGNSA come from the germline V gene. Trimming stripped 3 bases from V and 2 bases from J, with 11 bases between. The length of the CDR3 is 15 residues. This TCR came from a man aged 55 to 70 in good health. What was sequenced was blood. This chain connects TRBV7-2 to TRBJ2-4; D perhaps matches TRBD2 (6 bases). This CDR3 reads CASSFSGRTKNIQYF. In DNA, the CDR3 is TGTGCCAGCAGCTTTAGCGGTCGAACCAAAAACATTCAGTACTTC.